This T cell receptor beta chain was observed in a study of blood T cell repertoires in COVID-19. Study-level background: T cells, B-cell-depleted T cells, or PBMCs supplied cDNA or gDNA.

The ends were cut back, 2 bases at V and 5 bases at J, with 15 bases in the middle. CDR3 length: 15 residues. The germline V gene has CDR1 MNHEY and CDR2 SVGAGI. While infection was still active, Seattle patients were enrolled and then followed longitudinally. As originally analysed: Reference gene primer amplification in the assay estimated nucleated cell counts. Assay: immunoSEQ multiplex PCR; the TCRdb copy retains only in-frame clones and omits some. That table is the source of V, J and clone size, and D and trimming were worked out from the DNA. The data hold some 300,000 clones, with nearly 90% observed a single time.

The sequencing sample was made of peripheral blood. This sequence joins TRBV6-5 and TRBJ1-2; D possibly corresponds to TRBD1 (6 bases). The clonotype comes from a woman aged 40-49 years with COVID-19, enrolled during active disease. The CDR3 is CASSYVRGGEYGYTF. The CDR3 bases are TGTGCCAGCAGTTACGTGAGGGGGGGAGAGTATGGCTACACCTTC.